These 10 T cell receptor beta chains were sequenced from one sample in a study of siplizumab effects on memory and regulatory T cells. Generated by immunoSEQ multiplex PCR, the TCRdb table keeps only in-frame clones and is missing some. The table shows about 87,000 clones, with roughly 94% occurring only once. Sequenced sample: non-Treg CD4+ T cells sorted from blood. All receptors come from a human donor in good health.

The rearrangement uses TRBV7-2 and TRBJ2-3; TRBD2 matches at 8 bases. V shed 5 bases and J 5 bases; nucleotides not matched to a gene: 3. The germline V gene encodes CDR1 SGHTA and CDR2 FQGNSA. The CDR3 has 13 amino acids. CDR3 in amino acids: CASSGTSGDTQYF. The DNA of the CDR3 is TGTGCCAGCAGCGGAACTAGCGGAGATACGCAGTATTTT. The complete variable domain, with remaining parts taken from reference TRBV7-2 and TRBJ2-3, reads GAGVSQSPSNKVTEKGKDVELRCDPISGHTALYWYRQSLGQGLEFLIYFQGNSAPDKSGLPSDRFSAERTGGSVSTLTIQRTQQEDSAVYLCASSGTSGDTQYFGPGTRLTVL.

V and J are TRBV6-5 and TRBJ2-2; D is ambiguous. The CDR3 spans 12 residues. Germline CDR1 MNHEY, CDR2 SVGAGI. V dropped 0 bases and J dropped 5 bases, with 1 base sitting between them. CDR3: CASSYSTGELFF. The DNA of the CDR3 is TGTGCCAGCAGTTACTCGACCGGGGAGCTGTTTTTT.

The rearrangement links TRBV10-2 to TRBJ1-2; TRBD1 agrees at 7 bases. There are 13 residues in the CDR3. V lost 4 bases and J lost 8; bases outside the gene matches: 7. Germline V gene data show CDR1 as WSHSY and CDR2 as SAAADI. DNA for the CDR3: TGCGCCAGCAGTGGTACAGGGGAGGGAGGCTACACCTTC. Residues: CASSGTGEGGYTF.

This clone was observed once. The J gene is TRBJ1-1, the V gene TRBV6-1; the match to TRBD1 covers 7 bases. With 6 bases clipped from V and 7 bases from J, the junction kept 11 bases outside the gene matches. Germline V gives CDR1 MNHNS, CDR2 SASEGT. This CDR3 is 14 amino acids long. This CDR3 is CASRVRGTAYEAFF. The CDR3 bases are TGTGCCAGCAGAGTGCGGGGGACAGCCTATGAAGCTTTCTTT.

CDR3 nucleotides: TGCGCCAGCAGCCAAGCGGGTTTTGACGAAAGGACTAGCACAGATACGCAGTATTTT. It encodes CASSQAGFDERTSTDTQYF. The chain carries TRBV4-1 and TRBJ2-3, with D tentatively TRBD2 (5 bases). The ends were cut back, 1 base at V and 0 bases at J, with 20 bases in the middle. CDR1 and CDR2 (germline): MGHRA, YSYEKL. This CDR3 spans 19 amino acids.

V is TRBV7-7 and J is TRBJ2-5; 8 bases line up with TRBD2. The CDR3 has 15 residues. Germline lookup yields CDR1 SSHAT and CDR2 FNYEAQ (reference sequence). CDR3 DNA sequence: TGTGCTAGTTCGGGTAGCGGGACCCGGGGGGAGACCCAGTACTTC. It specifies CASSGSGTRGETQYF.

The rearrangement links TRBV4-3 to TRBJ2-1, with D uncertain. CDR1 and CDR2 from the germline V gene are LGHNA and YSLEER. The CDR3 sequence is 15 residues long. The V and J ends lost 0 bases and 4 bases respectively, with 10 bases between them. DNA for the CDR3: TGCGCCAGCAGCCAAGATAGGCGGCAGTACAATGAGCAGTTCTTC. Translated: CASSQDRRQYNEQFF.

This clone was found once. The CDR3 region is CASSKHGSNQPQHF. DNA of the CDR3: TGTGCCAGCAGCAAACACGGTAGCAATCAGCCCCAGCATTTT. The chain joins TRBV21-1 to TRBJ1-5. TRBV21-1 corresponds to a pseudogene. There are 14 residues in the CDR3.

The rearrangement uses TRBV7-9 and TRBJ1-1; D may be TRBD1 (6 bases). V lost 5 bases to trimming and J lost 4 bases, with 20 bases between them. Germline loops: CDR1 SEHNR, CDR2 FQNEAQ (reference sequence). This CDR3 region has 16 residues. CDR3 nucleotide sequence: TGTGCCAGCAGCGTCAGGGTTCCGGGGGCTGGCACTGAAGCTTTCTTT. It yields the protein CASSVRVPGAGTEAFF. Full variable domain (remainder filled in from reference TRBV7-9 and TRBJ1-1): DTGVSQNPRHKITKRGQNVTFRCDPISEHNRLYWYRQTLGQGPEFLTYFQNEAQLEKSRLLSDRFSAERPKGSFSTLEIQRTEQGDSAMYLCASSVRVPGAGTEAFFGQGTRLTVV.

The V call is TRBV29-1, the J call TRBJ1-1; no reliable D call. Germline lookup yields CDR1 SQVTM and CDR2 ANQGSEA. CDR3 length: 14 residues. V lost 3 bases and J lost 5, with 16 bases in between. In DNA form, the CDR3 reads TGCAGCGTTGACCCCCGTCGTGGAGGGACTGAAGCTTTCTTT. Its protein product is CSVDPRRGGTEAFF.